The 12 T cell receptor beta chains presented below share a single source sample, sequenced in a study of Ad26.COV2.S vaccination and SARS-CoV-2 variants. The method was immunoSEQ multiplex PCR; TCRdb's version includes in-frame clones alone and lacks a portion of them. This repertoire shows some 340,000 clones, about 86% found once; its top ten account for 1.5% to 2%. Treatment reported: roughly 19 received Ad26.COV2.S at low or high dose, single or two shots; about 5 received placebo; per-sample allocation not given. The samples date from day 63 after the first vaccine or placebo injection. The source material was peripheral blood, sampled in a trial of Ad26.COV2.S vaccine versus placebo. The receptors were gathered from a person between 18 and 60 years old who received the Ad26.COV2.S COVID-19 vaccine or a placebo.

This chain links TRBV4-3 with TRBJ1-5; TRBD1 might be the D (5 bases). V was clipped by 0 bases and J by 4 bases, with 10 bases between them. Per the germline V gene, CDR1 is LGHNA and CDR2 is YSLEER. The CDR3 contains 15 residues. CDR3 protein: CASSQDQRGNQPQHF. The CDR3 coding sequence is TGCGCCAGCAGCCAAGATCAACGGGGGAATCAGCCCCAGCATTTT.

This clone was found once. The CDR3 sequence is CASSGPLSRAGNTIYF. The CDR3 DNA follows: TGTGCCAGCAGTGGCCCTCTCTCGAGGGCGGGAAACACCATATATTTT. The V and J genes are TRBV2 and TRBJ1-3; no firm D call. Trimming removed 4 bases at V and 4 bases at J, with 17 bases between. The CDR3 contains 16 residues. Germline-derived CDR1 and CDR2 are SNHLY and FYNNEI.

The genes are TRBV5-6 and TRBJ1-2, with D tentatively TRBD1 (5 bases). V was pared by 2 bases and J by 5 bases, with 25 bases between. Germline CDR1 is SGHDT and CDR2 is YYEEEE. The CDR3 runs to 18 residues. CDR3 in amino acids: CASSLIPRTTTRGYGYTF. Written as DNA, the CDR3 is TGTGCCAGCAGCTTAATCCCTAGGACTACGACTCGGGGGTATGGCTACACCTTC.

The chain has TRBV4-3 and TRBJ1-1; D may be TRBD1 (5 bases). In germline, CDR1 is LGHNA, CDR2 YSLEER. V lost 1 base, J lost 10 bases, and 13 bases lay in between. This CDR3 has 13 amino acids. CDR3 bases: TGCGCCAGCAGCCAAGGGAAGGGGAGGGGAGCTTTCTTT. As protein: CASSQGKGRGAFF.

The chain has TRBV6-5 and TRBJ1-2; D might be TRBD1 (5 bases). The CDR3 extends over 15 amino acids. The V gene's germline CDR1 is MNHEY and CDR2 SVGAGI. Trimming pared 2 bases from V and 0 bases from J, leaving 10 bases between. The CDR3 DNA reads TGTGCCAGCAGTTACGGGGACCTGGCTAACTATGGCTACACCTTC. Its protein product is CASSYGDLANYGYTF.

The rearrangement uses TRBV5-8 and TRBJ1-2; TRBD1 aligns across 8 bases. Trimming cost V 4 bases and J 4 bases; bases outside gene matches: 9. CDR1 is SGHTS and CDR2 is YDEGEE in the germline V gene. The CDR3 totals 15 residues. CDR3 sequence reads: CASSPAGQGLYGYTF. The CDR3 coding sequence is TGTGCCAGCAGCCCGGCCGGACAGGGACTCTATGGCTACACCTTC.

Worth noting for this clone: Distinct nucleotide sequences in the sample also encode this CDR3. V and J are TRBV18 and TRBJ1-2; D possibly corresponds to TRBD1 (5 bases). The CDR3 is 13 amino acids. V was pared by 3 bases and J by 5 bases, with 10 bases between. Germline CDR1 reads KGHSH; CDR2 reads LQKENI. CDR3 region: CASSPTQGYGYTF. CDR3 DNA: TGTGCCAGCTCACCTACTCAGGGTTATGGCTACACCTTC.

V gene TRBV19 combines with J gene TRBJ1-2, with D maybe TRBD1 (6 bases). V shed 2 bases and J shed 0 bases, with 7 bases lying between them. The CDR3 loop spans 14 amino acids. Germline V lookup: CDR1 LNHDA, CDR2 SQIVND (reference sequence). CDR3 bases: TGTGCCAGTAGTATAAGGACAGCTAACTATGGCTACACCTTC. As protein: CASSIRTANYGYTF.

To note about this clone: Mismatch with germline at one junction end may stem from a read error. The chain links TRBV7-8 to TRBJ1-1, with a tentative D call TRBD1 (6 bases). Germline values: CDR1 SGHVS, CDR2 FQNEAQ. The CDR3 sequence is 14 residues long. The CDR3 loop reads CASSFRGVKTEAFF. Here the CDR3 DNA reads TGTGCCAGCAGCTTCAGGGGAGTGAAGACTGAAGCTTTCTTT.

The chain combines TRBV6-5 with TRBJ1-1; possibly TRBD1 for D (6 bases). With 2 bases removed from V and 6 bases from J, the gap between germline ends came to 13 bases. The V gene's germline CDR1 is MNHEY and CDR2 SVGAGI. This CDR3 has 14 residues. CDR3 protein: CASSYGGRVAEAFF. CDR3 nucleotides: TGTGCCAGCAGTTACGGGGGGCGCGTGGCTGAAGCTTTCTTT.

This clone was detected a few times. The chain joins TRBV23-1 to TRBJ1-5; unclear D gene. TRBV23-1 is an ORF, and what it does is uncertain. V was shortened by 2 bases and J by 1 base, with 21 bases between the two germline ends. The CDR3 extends over 19 amino acids. The CDR3: CASSQRPLELLRSNQPQHF. The CDR3 DNA follows: TGCGCCAGCAGTCAACGACCCTTGGAACTCCTTCGCAGCAATCAGCCCCAGCATTTT.

A few counts support this clone. The genes are TRBV19 and TRBJ1-2, with D perhaps matching TRBD1 (5 bases). CDR3 size: 15 residues. Germline V gives CDR1 LNHDA, CDR2 SQIVND (reference sequence). Trimming left V 0 bases short and J 7 bases short, with 15 bases between. CDR3 DNA sequence: TGTGCCAGTAGTATAGATCGTGGAAGGGGTGGTGGCTACACCTTC. Encoded protein: CASSIDRGRGGGYTF. The entire variable domain, with the rest obtained from reference TRBV19 and TRBJ1-2, is as follows: DGGITQSPKYLFRKEGQNVTLSCEQNLNHDAMYWYRQDPGQGLRLIYYSQIVNDFQKGDIAEGYSVSREKKESFPLTVTSAQKNPTAFYLCASSIDRGRGGGYTFGSGTRLTVV.